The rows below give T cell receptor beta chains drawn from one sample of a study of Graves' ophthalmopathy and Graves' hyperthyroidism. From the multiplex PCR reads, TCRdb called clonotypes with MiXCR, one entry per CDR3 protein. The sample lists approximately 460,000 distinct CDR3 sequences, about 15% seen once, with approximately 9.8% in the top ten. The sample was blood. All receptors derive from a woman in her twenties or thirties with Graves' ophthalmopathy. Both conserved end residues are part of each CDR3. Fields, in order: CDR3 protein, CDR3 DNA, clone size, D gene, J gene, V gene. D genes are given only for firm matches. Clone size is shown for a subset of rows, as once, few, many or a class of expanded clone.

CASSQDFSTDTQYF	TGTGCCAGCAGCCAGGACTTCAGCACAGATACGCAGTATTTT	many	.	TRBJ2-3	TRBV5-6
CASSQGTVSYEQYF	TGTGCCAGCAGCCAAGGGACAGTCTCCTACGAGCAGTACTTC	many	.	TRBJ2-7	TRBV3-1
CASSHGQASHTF	TGTGCCAGCAGCCACGGACAGGCCTCACACACCTTC	many	TRBD1	TRBJ1-2	TRBV9
CAISGAGTKQETQYF	TGTGCCATCAGTGGAGCCGGGACAAAGCAAGAGACCCAGTACTTC	many	.	TRBJ2-5	TRBV10-3
CASSYSSGANYGYTF	TGTGCCAGCAGTTACTCATCCGGGGCTAACTATGGCTACACCTTC	many	.	TRBJ1-2	TRBV6-5
CASSRAPGDSPLHF	TGTGCCAGCAGTCGGGCCCCAGGGGATTCACCCCTCCACTTT	many	.	TRBJ1-6	TRBV7-3
CASSRALGTGQPQHF	TGTGCCAGCAGTCGGGCTCTTGGGACGGGGCAGCCCCAGCATTTT	many	.	TRBJ1-5	TRBV12-3/TRBV12-4
CASSSQGAPNTEAFF	TGCGCCAGCAGTTCACAGGGGGCTCCGAACACTGAAGCTTTCTTT	many	TRBD1	TRBJ1-1	TRBV5-1
CASSNRIGVAEAFF	TGTGCCAGCAGCAACAGGATCGGAGTCGCTGAAGCTTTCTTT	many	.	TRBJ1-1	TRBV7-6
CASSWLINTEAFF	TGTGCCAGCAGTTGGCTCATTAACACTGAAGCTTTCTTT	.	.	TRBJ1-1	TRBV6-5
CASGWRGCETQYF	TGTGCCAGCGGGTGGAGGGGTTGCGAGACCCAGTACTTC	.	.	TRBJ2-5	TRBV6-1
CASSFLLAGLSGANVLTF	TGTGCCAGCAGTTTTTTACTAGCGGGCCTCTCTGGGGCCAACGTCCTGACTTTC	few	TRBD2	TRBJ2-6	TRBV28
CASSFSGRETAEAFF	TGTGCCAGCAGCTTTTCTGGCAGGGAGACGGCTGAAGCTTTCTTT	many	.	TRBJ1-1	TRBV5-5
CASRPGQGETQYF	TGTGCCAGTAGACCGGGACAGGGAGAGACCCAGTACTTC	.	TRBD1	TRBJ2-5	TRBV6-1
CASSQGPNDSPLHF	TGCGCCAGCAGCCAAGGACCAAATGATTCACCCCTCCACTTT	few	.	TRBJ1-6	TRBV4-1
CASSSLDRGQNYGYTF	TGTGCCAGCAGCTCCCTTGACAGGGGACAGAACTATGGCTACACCTTC	many	TRBD1	TRBJ1-2	TRBV12-3/TRBV12-4